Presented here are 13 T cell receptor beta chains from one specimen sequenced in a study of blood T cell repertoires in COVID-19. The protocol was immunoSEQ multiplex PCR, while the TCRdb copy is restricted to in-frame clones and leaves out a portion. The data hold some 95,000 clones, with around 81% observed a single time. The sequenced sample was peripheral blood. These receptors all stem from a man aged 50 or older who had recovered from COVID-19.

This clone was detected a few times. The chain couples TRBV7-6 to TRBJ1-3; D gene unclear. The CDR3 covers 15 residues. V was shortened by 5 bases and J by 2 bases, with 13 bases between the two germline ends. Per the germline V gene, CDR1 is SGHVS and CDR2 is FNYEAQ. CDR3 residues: CASSPPGRPGNTIYF. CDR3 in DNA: TGTGCCAGCAGCCCGCCGGGTCGTCCTGGAAACACCATATATTTT.

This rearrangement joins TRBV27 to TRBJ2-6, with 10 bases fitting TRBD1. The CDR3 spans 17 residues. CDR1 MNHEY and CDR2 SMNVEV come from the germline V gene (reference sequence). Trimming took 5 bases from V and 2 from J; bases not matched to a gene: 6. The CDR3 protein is CASSPATGGAGANVLTF. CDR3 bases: TGTGCCAGCAGTCCGGCGACAGGGGGCGCTGGGGCCAACGTCCTGACTTTC.

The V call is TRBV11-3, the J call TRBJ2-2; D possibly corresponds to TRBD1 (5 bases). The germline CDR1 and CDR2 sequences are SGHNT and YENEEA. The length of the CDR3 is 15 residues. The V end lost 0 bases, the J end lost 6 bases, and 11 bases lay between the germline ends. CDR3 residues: CASSLESLGAGELFF. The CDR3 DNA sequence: TGTGCCAGCAGCTTAGAAAGCCTAGGGGCCGGGGAGCTGTTTTTT.

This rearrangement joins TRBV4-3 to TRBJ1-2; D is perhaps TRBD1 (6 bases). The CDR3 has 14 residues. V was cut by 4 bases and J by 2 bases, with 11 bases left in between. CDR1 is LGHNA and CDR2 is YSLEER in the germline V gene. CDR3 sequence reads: CASSRQTGNYGYTF. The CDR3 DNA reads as TGCGCCAGCAGCCGCCAAACAGGGAACTATGGCTACACCTTC.

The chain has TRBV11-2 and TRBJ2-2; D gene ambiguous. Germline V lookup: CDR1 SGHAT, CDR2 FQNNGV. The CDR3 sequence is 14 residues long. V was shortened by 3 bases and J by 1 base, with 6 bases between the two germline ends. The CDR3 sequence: CASSFLLNTGELFF. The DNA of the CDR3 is TGTGCCAGCAGCTTTCTTCTGAACACCGGGGAGCTGTTTTTT.

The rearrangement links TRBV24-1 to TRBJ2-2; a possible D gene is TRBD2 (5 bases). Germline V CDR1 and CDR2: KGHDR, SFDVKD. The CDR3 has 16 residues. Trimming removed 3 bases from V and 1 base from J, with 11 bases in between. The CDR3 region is CATSDEGARNTGELFF. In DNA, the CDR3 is TGTGCCACCAGTGATGAGGGAGCGAGGAACACCGGGGAGCTGTTTTTT.

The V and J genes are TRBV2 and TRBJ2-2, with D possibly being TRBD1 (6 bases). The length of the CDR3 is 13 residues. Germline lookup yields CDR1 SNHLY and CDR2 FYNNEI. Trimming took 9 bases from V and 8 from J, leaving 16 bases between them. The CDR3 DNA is TGTGCCAGTAAGCTTTCCGGGACAGGGGAGCTGTTTTTT. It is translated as CASKLSGTGELFF.

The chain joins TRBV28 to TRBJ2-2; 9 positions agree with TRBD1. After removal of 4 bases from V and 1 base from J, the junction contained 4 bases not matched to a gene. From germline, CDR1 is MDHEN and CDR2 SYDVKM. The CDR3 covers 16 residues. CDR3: CASSSRQGGNTGELFF. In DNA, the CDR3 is TGTGCCAGCAGTTCAAGACAGGGGGGGAACACCGGGGAGCTGTTTTTT.

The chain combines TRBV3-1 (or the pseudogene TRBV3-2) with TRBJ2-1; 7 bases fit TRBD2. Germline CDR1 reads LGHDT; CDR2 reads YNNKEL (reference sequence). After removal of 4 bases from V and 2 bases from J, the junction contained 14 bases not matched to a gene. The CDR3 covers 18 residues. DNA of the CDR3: TGTGCCAGCAGCCGCAGAGCAAAGCGGGACCCTCCCTACAATGAGCAGTTCTTC. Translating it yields CASSRRAKRDPPYNEQFF.

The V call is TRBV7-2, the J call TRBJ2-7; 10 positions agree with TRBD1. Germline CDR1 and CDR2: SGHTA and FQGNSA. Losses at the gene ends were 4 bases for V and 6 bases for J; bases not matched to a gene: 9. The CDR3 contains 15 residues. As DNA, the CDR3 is TGTGCCAGCAGCTCACCTCCGGGACAGGGGATCGAGCAGTACTTC. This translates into CASSSPPGQGIEQYF.

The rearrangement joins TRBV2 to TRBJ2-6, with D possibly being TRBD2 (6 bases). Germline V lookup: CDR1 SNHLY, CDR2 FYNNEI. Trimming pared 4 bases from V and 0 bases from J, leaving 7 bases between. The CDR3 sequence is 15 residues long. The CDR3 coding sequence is TGTGCCAGCAGTGTGGGGGGCTCTGGGGCCAACGTCCTGACTTTC. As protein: CASSVGGSGANVLTF.

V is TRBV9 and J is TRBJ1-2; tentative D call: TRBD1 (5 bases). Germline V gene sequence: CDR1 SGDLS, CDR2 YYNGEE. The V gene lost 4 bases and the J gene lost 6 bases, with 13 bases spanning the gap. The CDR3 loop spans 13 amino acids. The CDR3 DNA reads TGTGCCAGCAGCCTCCCCACGGGGGATGGCTACACCTTC. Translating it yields CASSLPTGDGYTF.

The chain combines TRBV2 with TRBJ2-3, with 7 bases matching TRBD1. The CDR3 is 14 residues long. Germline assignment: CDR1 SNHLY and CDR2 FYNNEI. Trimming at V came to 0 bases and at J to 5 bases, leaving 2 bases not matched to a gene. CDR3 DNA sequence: TGTGCCAGCAGTGAAGCGCGACAGGGAGATACGCAGTATTTT. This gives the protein CASSEARQGDTQYF.